This TCR beta chain was sequenced during a study of shared clonotypes between healthy human individuals. The data were produced by immunoSEQ multiplex PCR, yet TCRdb's version contains in-frame clones alone and is incomplete. The table has about 1 million clones, roughly 75% seen once. In regard to this clone: No antigen is known for it.

This CDR3 has 15 residues. Between the trimmed V and J ends, which lost 1 base and 5 bases, there was a span of 13 bases. The germline gives CDR1 MNHEY, CDR2 SMNVEV (reference sequence). Whole-study results and caveats: The researchers took only blood, and tissue repertoires probably look different.

The sequenced sample was memory CD4+ T cells sorted from blood. Subset here: CD45RA-negative fraction. The sequence derives from a man aged 18 to 29 in good health. The chain combines TRBV27 with TRBJ2-3; TRBD2 is a possible D gene (6 bases). The DNA for the CDR3 is TGTGCCAGCAGTTTATTCGGGAGCACTGGAGATACGCAGTATTTT. Protein product: CASSLFGSTGDTQYF.